This T cell receptor (beta chain) is drawn from a study of control samples from healthy donors and cancer patients. Trimming removed 3 bases at V and 6 bases at J, with 6 bases between. Per the germline V gene, CDR1 is LNHDA and CDR2 is SQIVND (reference sequence). This CDR3 region has 12 residues. Using immunoSEQ multiplex PCR, the repertoire was profiled, and TCRdb retains in-frame clones only, with some absent. In the table there are approximately 150,000 clones, more than 85% of which are singletons. The specimen was blood. The rearrangement uses TRBV19 and TRBJ2-1, with D hard to call. The TCR comes from a man aged 25-45 years in good health. The CDR3 region is CASSIMGNEQFF. CDR3 DNA: TGTGCCAGTAGTATCATGGGCAATGAGCAGTTCTTC.